Listed below are T cell receptor beta chains from one sample, sequenced in a study of CD8 T cells in ankylosing spondylitis. MiXCR, run by TCRdb on the 5' RACE reads, gives a single entry per CDR3 protein. In the table there are roughly 200,000 distinct CDR3 sequences, roughly 13% of which are singletons. Sequencing was done on a sample of blood, either unsorted or a sorted T cell fraction (not recorded which). All receptors derive from a male donor with ankylosing spondylitis or in good health (not recorded which). Each CDR3 is given with its conserved first and last residue. D genes are given only for firm matches. Clone size, where shown, is once, few, many, or a class for clones that have expanded.

v_call: TRBV4-1; j_call: TRBJ1-1; d_call: -; clone_size: few; cdr3_aa: CASSLLDGAEAFF; cdr3_nt: TGCGCCAGCAGCCTCCTTGACGGTGCTGAAGCTTTCTTT
v_call: TRBV27; j_call: TRBJ2-1; d_call: -; clone_size: few; cdr3_aa: CASSPRSSSSYNEQFF; cdr3_nt: TGTGCCAGCAGCCCAAGGTCCTCGAGCTCCTACAATGAGCAGTTCTTC
v_call: TRBV5-5; j_call: TRBJ2-7; d_call: -; clone_size: few; cdr3_aa: CASSPFLTGSYEQYF; cdr3_nt: TGTGCCAGCAGCCCCTTTTTAACCGGGTCATACGAGCAGTACTTC
v_call: TRBV7-9; j_call: TRBJ1-1; d_call: -; clone_size: many; cdr3_aa: CASSAAPEAFF; cdr3_nt: TGTGCCAGCAGCGCAGCGCCTGAAGCTTTCTTT
v_call: TRBV19; j_call: TRBJ1-5; d_call: TRBD1; clone_size: few; cdr3_aa: CASSFGQGALQPQHF; cdr3_nt: TGTGCCAGTAGTTTCGGACAGGGGGCTTTACAGCCCCAGCATTTT
v_call: TRBV20-1; j_call: TRBJ1-1; d_call: -; clone_size: few; cdr3_aa: CSARVREGETEAFF; cdr3_nt: TGCAGTGCTAGAGTAAGGGAGGGGGAAACTGAAGCTTTCTTT
v_call: TRBV4-1; j_call: TRBJ2-7; d_call: -; clone_size: -; cdr3_aa: CASSQEGDYEQYF; cdr3_nt: TGCGCCAGCAGCCAAGAGGGAGATTACGAGCAGTACTTC
v_call: TRBV20-1; j_call: TRBJ2-7; d_call: -; clone_size: -; cdr3_aa: CSARVRGTYEQYF; cdr3_nt: TGCAGTGCCCGGGTTCGGGGAACCTACGAGCAGTACTTC
v_call: TRBV20-1; j_call: TRBJ1-2; d_call: -; clone_size: -; cdr3_aa: CSAGTPGTTVHYGYTF; cdr3_nt: TGCAGTGCTGGCACCCCCGGGACAACCGTCCACTATGGCTACACCTTC
v_call: TRBV25-1; j_call: TRBJ2-7; d_call: -; clone_size: -; cdr3_aa: CASSVKAANYEQYF; cdr3_nt: TGTGCCAGCAGTGTGAAGGCAGCCAATTACGAGCAGTACTTC
v_call: TRBV2; j_call: TRBJ1-2; d_call: -; clone_size: few; cdr3_aa: CARGEINYGYTF; cdr3_nt: TGTGCCAGGGGGGAGATTAACTATGGCTACACCTTC
v_call: TRBV18; j_call: TRBJ2-7; d_call: -; clone_size: few; cdr3_aa: CASSPDLYEQYF; cdr3_nt: TGTGCCAGCTCACCAGACCTGTACGAGCAGTACTTC
v_call: TRBV13; j_call: TRBJ1-6; d_call: -; clone_size: few; cdr3_aa: CASSLTGSPLHF; cdr3_nt: TGTGCCAGCAGCTTAACTGGGTCACCCCTCCACTTT
v_call: TRBV7-9; j_call: TRBJ2-7; d_call: TRBD1; clone_size: -; cdr3_aa: CASSIPGTGIYEQYF; cdr3_nt: TGTGCCAGCAGCATCCCCGGGACAGGGATTTACGAGCAGTACTTC
v_call: TRBV12-3/TRBV12-4; j_call: TRBJ1-4; d_call: -; clone_size: -; cdr3_aa: CASSSIWESNEKLFF; cdr3_nt: TGTGCCAGCAGTTCTATCTGGGAAAGTAATGAAAAACTGTTTTTT
v_call: TRBV20-1; j_call: TRBJ2-7; d_call: TRBD2; clone_size: many; cdr3_aa: CSARERTSYEQYF; cdr3_nt: TGCAGTGCTAGAGAGAGGACTAGCTACGAGCAGTACTTC
v_call: TRBV3-1; j_call: TRBJ2-7; d_call: -; clone_size: -; cdr3_aa: CASSQDFTPSYEQYF; cdr3_nt: TGTGCCAGCAGCCAAGATTTCACTCCCTCCTACGAGCAGTACTTC
v_call: TRBV7-9; j_call: TRBJ1-1; d_call: -; clone_size: many; cdr3_aa: CASSSETELNTEAFF; cdr3_nt: TGTGCCAGCAGCTCTGAGACAGAGCTGAACACTGAAGCTTTCTTT
v_call: TRBV6-5; j_call: TRBJ2-3; d_call: -; clone_size: -; cdr3_aa: CASSSGTAKDGQYF; cdr3_nt: TGTGCCAGCAGTTCCGGGACCGCCAAGGACGGGCAGTATTTT
v_call: TRBV19; j_call: TRBJ1-1; d_call: -; clone_size: -; cdr3_aa: CASRVGASTEAFF; cdr3_nt: TGTGCCAGTAGGGTGGGTGCGAGCACTGAAGCTTTCTTT
v_call: TRBV2; j_call: TRBJ2-3; d_call: TRBD2; clone_size: -; cdr3_aa: CASSRRVAGGGTDTQYF; cdr3_nt: TGTGCCAGCAGTCGCCGCGTGGCGGGAGGGGGCACAGATACGCAGTATTTT
v_call: TRBV4-1; j_call: TRBJ2-1; d_call: TRBD2; clone_size: -; cdr3_aa: CASRPTSGRLNEQFF; cdr3_nt: TGCGCCAGCAGGCCCACTAGCGGGAGGCTCAATGAGCAGTTCTTC
v_call: TRBV12-3/TRBV12-4; j_call: TRBJ1-5; d_call: -; clone_size: -; cdr3_aa: CASSNGPLLRPQHF; cdr3_nt: TGTGCCAGCAGTAATGGTCCGTTATTGAGGCCCCAGCATTTT
v_call: TRBV12-3/TRBV12-4; j_call: TRBJ2-1; d_call: -; clone_size: many; cdr3_aa: CASRGGPSSYNEQFF; cdr3_nt: TGTGCCAGCAGGGGAGGCCCGAGCTCCTACAATGAGCAGTTCTTC
v_call: TRBV5-1; j_call: TRBJ2-7; d_call: -; clone_size: few; cdr3_aa: CASSLARDATTYEQYF; cdr3_nt: TGCGCCAGCAGCTTGGCCCGGGACGCCACGACCTACGAGCAGTACTTC
v_call: TRBV10-3; j_call: TRBJ2-7; d_call: -; clone_size: few; cdr3_aa: CAISEPGVRNEQYF; cdr3_nt: TGTGCCATCAGTGAGCCGGGGGTTCGTAACGAGCAGTACTTC